Listed below are T cell receptor beta chains from one sample, sequenced in a study of radiotherapy plus CTLA-4 blockade in lung cancer. Libraries were prepared by immunoSEQ multiplex PCR; TCRdb keeps only in-frame clonotypes and omits some of them. The sample yields about 77,000 clones, around 74% seen once. This material consisted of peripheral blood, taken from a patient treated with radiotherapy plus ipilimumab. These receptors were collected from a human donor with non-small cell lung cancer whose response to radiotherapy plus ipilimumab could not be evaluated. Each CDR3 is given with its conserved first and last residue.

TRBV28	TRBJ2-3	CASSPPFWRTSGGATDTQYF
TRBV4-1	TRBJ2-3	CASSPAPGRGAVDTQYF
TRBV7-2	TRBJ2-3	CASSLLPSGASTDTQYF
TRBV4-2	TRBJ1-2	CASSQPWGDDYGYTF
TRBV19	TRBJ1-5	CASSIEVTGYSNQPQHF
TRBV28	TRBJ2-7	CASRRLDVGGYEQYF
TRBV2	TRBJ1-3	CASSDLQGTGNTIYF
TRBV4-1	TRBJ2-5	CASSQEAPVGLAGVFQETQYF
TRBV6-5	TRBJ1-4	CASSYFGQVEKLFF
TRBV4-1	TRBJ2-7	CASSPTRTSGLYEQYF
TRBV30	TRBJ1-4	CAWGRMGGEKLFF
TRBV7-2	TRBJ2-3	CASSLSGLAGYTDTQYF
TRBV2	TRBJ2-3	CATAGAWADTQYF
TRBV6-5	TRBJ1-1	CASITGDGGTEAFF
TRBV4-3	TRBJ1-3	CASSQSQGVGNTIYF
TRBV11-2	TRBJ2-7	CASSAQLAGGPVSYEQYF
TRBV30	TRBJ1-1	CAWSVVRVGTEAFF
TRBV27	TRBJ2-3	CASRQGQGAPTDTQYF
TRBV15	TRBJ1-1	CATSSNRGLNTEAFF
TRBV9	TRBJ2-4	CASSGRGTLNIQYF
TRBV4-1	TRBJ1-2	CASSQERGGGDGYTF
TRBV28	TRBJ1-5	CASSQSRQGYQPQHF
TRBV2	TRBJ2-7	CASSEVGQTYEQYF
TRBV7-2	TRBJ2-2	CASSLGGGLAGGRQLFF
TRBV9	TRBJ2-5	CASSRQDQETQYF
TRBV25-1	TRBJ1-4	CASSIFRYGQGGEKLFF
TRBV9	TRBJ1-1	CASSVDPGQVVGEAFF
TRBV14	TRBJ2-4	CASSQARGLAKNIQYF
TRBV4-3	TRBJ1-6	CASSQLVGENSPLHF
TRBV28	TRBJ1-2	CASRWTGGLKGYTF
TRBV11-3	TRBJ2-2	CASSLEGDTGELFF
TRBV4-2	TRBJ2-7	CASSLSRGWGFFRDYEQYF
TRBV6-5	TRBJ1-1	CASSYSGVRGTEAFF
TRBV28	TRBJ1-6	CASSDRAWSYNSPLHF
TRBV7-6	TRBJ1-4	CASSLGGQGNEKLFF
TRBV6-6	TRBJ2-1	CASSYGAGDEQFF
TRBV19	TRBJ1-5	CASSIDRPGRVVAQPQHF
TRBV18	TRBJ1-2	CASSRNGQGYGYTF
TRBV6-1	TRBJ2-7	CASRTGTLGEQYF
TRBV7-6	TRBJ1-2	CASSLNYRDYGYTF
TRBV10-3	TRBJ2-7	CAIRGSTDEQYF
TRBV10-3	TRBJ2-1	CAISPLADEQFF
TRBV18	TRBJ1-4	CASSPGGLGNEKLFF
TRBV30	TRBJ1-2	CAWSRGTGGRDGYTF
TRBV7-2	TRBJ1-5	CASSLGGRTYSNQPQHF
TRBV7-2	TRBJ1-6	CASSSGPYNQGNNSPLHF
TRBV6-5	TRBJ1-1	CASSYGGAAFF
TRBV4-1	TRBJ2-7	CASSQSGGTYEQYF
TRBV5-1	TRBJ1-2	CASSSATGVYGYTF
TRBV30	TRBJ1-2	CALTRDRPSNYGYTF
TRBV5-8	TRBJ2-3	CASSLIGTEADTQYF
TRBV6-5	TRBJ1-2	CASSYPRDIDGYTF